The clone carrying this T cell receptor (beta chain) was picked up many times. This record comes from a study of CD8 T cells in ankylosing spondylitis. The germline V gene encodes CDR1 SGDLS and CDR2 YYNGEE. The CDR3 length is 15 residues. Deletions cut 0 bases from V and 1 base from J, with 9 bases between. TCRdb passed the 5' RACE reads through MiXCR, listing each CDR3 protein once. Of 35,000 to 50,000 distinct CDR3 sequences in the sample, less than 4% were seen once. Source material: blood, either unsorted or a sorted T cell fraction (not recorded which). The V and J genes are TRBV9 and TRBJ2-3; D is perhaps TRBD2 (6 bases). The sequence came from a male donor with ankylosing spondylitis or in good health (not recorded which). This CDR3 is CASSVDPGGTDTQYF. The CDR3 DNA is TGTGCCAGCAGCGTAGATCCGGGGGGCACAGATACGCAGTATTTT.